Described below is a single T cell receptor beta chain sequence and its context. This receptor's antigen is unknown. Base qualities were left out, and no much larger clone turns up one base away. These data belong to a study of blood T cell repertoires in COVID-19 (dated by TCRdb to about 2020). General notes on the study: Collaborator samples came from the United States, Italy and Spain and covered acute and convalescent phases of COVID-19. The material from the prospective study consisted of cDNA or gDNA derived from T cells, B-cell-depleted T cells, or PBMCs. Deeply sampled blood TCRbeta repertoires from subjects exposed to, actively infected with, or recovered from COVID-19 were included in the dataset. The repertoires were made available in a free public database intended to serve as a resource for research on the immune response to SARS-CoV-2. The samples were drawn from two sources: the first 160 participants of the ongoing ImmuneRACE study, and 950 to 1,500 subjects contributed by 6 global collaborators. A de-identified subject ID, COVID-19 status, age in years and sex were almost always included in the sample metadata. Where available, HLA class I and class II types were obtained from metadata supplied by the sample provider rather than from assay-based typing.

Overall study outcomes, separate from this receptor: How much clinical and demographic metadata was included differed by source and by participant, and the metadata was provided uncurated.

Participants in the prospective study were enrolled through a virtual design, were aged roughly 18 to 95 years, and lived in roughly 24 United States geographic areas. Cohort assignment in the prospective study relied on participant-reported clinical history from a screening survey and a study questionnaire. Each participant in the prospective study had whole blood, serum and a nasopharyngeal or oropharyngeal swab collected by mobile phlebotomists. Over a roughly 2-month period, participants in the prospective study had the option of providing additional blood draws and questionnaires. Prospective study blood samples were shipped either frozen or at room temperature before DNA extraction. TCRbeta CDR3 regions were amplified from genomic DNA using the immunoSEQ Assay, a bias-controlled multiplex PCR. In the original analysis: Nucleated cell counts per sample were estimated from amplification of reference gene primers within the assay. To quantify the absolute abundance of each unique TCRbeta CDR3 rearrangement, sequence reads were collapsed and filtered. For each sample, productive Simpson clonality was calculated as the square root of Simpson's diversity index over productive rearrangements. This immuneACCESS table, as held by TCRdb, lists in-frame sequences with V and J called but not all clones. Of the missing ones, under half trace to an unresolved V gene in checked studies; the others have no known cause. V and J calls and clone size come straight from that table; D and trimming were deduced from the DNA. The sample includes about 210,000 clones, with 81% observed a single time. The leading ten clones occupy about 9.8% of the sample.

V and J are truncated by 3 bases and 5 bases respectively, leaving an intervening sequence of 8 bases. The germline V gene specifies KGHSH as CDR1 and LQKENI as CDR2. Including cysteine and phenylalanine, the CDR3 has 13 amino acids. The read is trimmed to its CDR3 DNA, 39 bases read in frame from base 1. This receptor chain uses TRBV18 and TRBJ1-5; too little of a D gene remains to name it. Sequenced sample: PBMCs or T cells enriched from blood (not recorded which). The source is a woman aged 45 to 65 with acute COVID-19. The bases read TGTGCCAGCTCACCCGGTCTTGATCAGCCCCAGCATTTT. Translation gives CASSPGLDQPQHF.